A single TCR beta chain is shown here with its context. TCRdb's copy holds only in-frame clones and misses some; the assay was immunoSEQ multiplex PCR. The sample includes over 70,000 clones, around 80% of them seen just once. This specimen comes from a study of blood T cell repertoires in COVID-19. The CDR3 is 17 residues long. V gene TRBV21-1 combines with J gene TRBJ2-5; the D call TRBD2 from the table was never checked on the DNA. TRBV21-1 has pseudogene status. Sequenced input: peripheral blood. The clonotype comes from a human donor in a cohort sampled during active COVID-19. The CDR3 sequence: CAGGPSGRRVVRETQYF. In nucleotides, the CDR3 is TGTGCTGGGGGGCCTAGCGGGAGACGCGTAGTTCGGGAGACCCAGTACTTC.